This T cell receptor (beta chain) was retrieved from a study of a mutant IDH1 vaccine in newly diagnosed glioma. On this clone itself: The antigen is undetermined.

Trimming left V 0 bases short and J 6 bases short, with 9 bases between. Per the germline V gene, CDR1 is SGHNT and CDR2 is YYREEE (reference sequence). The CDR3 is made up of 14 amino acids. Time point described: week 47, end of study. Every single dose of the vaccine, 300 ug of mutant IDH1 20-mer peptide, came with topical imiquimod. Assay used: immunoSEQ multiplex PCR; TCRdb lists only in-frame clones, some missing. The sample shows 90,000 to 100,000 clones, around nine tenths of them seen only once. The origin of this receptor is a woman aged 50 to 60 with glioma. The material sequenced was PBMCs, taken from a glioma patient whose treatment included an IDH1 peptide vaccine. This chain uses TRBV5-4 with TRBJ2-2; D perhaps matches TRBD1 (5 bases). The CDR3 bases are TGTGCCAGCAGCTTGGTAACAGGACCCGGGGAGCTGTTTTTT. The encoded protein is CASSLVTGPGELFF.